At least ten counts were recorded for the clone carrying this T cell receptor beta chain. TCRdb re-called the 5' RACE reads with MiXCR, one entry per CDR3 protein. Of tens of thousands of distinct CDR3 sequences listed, 9.4% are singletons. This entry belongs to a study of neurological immune-mediated disorders. CDR1 is MNHEY and CDR2 is SVGAGI in the germline V gene. The CDR3 extends over 16 amino acids. Deletions cut 6 bases from V and 5 bases from J, with 23 bases between. This chain links TRBV6-5 with TRBJ2-7; D unclear. This sequence was found in a man between 45 and 60 years old in good health. The sequencing sample was made of PBMCs. The CDR3 DNA is TGTGCCAGCAGCCGTGGGGTTAGATTGTTTAACCACGAGCAGTACTTC. The encoded protein is CASSRGVRLFNHEQYF.